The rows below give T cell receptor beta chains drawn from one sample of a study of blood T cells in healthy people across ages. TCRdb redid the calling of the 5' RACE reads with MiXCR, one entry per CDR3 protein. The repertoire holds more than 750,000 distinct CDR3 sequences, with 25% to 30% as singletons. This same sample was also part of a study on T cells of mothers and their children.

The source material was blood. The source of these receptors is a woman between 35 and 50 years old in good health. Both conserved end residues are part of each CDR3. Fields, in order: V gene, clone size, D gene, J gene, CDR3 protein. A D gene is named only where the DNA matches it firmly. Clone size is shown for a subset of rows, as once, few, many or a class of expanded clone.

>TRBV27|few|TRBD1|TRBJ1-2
CASSETGQPYGYTF
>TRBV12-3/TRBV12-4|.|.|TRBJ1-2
CASSLEGVSAYGYTF
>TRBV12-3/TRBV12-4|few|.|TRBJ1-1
CASRLTGETEAFF
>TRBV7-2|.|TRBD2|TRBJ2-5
CASSSRSGGGAETQYF
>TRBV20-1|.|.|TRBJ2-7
CSAESPDSSSYEQYF
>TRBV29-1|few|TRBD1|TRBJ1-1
CSVAGGINTEAFF
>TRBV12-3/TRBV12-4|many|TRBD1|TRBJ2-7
CASSGTDRAIYEQYF
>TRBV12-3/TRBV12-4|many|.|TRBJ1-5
CASSLAGSSNQPQHF
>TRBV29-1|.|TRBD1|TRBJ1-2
CSVEEFGQGAYGYTF
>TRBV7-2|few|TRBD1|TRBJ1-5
CASRADRASNQPQHF
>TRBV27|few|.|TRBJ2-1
CASSLGRVGYNEQFF
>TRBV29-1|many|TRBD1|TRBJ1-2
CSVSGTGTYGYTF
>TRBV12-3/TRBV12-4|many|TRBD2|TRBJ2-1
CASSLSTGGGNNEQFF
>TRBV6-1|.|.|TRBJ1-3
CASSGRPSSGNTIYF
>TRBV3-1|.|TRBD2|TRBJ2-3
CASKGIQSGGGDTQYF
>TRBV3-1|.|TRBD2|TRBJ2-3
CASSQEHPTSGYTDTQYF
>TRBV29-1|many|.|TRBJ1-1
CSVGRYGTEAFF
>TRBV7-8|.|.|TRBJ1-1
CASRRGIGTEAFF
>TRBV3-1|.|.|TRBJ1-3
CASSQSTAGNTIYF
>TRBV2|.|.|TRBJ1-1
CASSNGQRNTEAFF
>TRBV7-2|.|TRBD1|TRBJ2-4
CASSARTGTNIQYF
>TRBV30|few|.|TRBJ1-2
CAWDVGVYGYTF
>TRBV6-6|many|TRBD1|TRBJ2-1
CASSLSRGQNEQFF
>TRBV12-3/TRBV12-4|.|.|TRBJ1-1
CASSFWGETEAFF
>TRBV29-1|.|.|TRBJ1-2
CSVEFGAGGYTF
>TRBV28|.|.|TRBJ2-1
CASPPPIGVSGSYNEQFF
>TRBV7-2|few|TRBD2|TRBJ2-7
CASSLAAASGGAIYEQYF
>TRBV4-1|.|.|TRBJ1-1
CASSQVSSGGEAFF
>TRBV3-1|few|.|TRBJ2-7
CASSQGRELGEQYF